This TCR beta chain was documented in a study of shared clonotypes between healthy human individuals. Study as a whole: CD4 naive and memory got three plates each, CD8 naive two, CD8 memory one. Overall study results and limits: Since donors were few, the genetic and exposure-history diversity represented was limited. The sharing of 5% to 6.5% of naive CD4 clonotypes was seen across several donors. Larger estimated richness was generally seen in naive subsets than in memory subsets.

For this clone: Its target is not known. This sample also contains other DNA sequences that code for the same CDR3.

Terminally differentiated effector memory CD45RA+ cells were left out of the naive CD8 fraction, which was CD45RO-negative and positively selected for CCR7. Sequencing was performed with immunoSEQ multiplex PCR; in TCRdb, only in-frame clones are kept and a portion is missing. The sample has about 820,000 clones, roughly 92% seen once. V lost 3 bases and J lost 1; bases outside the gene matches: 2. From germline, CDR1 is LNHDA and CDR2 SQIVND (reference sequence). CDR3 length: 14 amino acids. The sequencing input was naive CD8+ T cells sorted from blood. This TCR derives from a man aged 25-45 years in good health. This chain uses TRBV19 with TRBJ2-7; 8 bases align to TRBD1. In DNA, the CDR3 is TGTGCCAGTAGTATCACAGGGGGATCCTACGAGCAGTACTTC. Protein sequence: CASSITGGSYEQYF.